This TCR beta chain stems from a study of CD4 T cell repertoires and nickel (dated by TCRdb to the early 2020s). Worth noting for this clonotype: Its recognized antigen is unknown. Per-nucleotide qualities are absent, and no much larger clonotype sits a single base away.

The library was obtained by RT-PCR. Sequencer: Illumina MiSeq. TCRdb cleaned the public reads at Q25 with fastp, built clones with MiXCR and kept in-frame beta chains. CDR3 protein sequences are deduplicated, and each keeps its most common genes and DNA. The sample data list about 280 distinct CDR3 sequences, and about 69% of these were observed just once. Under 55% of the sample belongs to the ten largest clones. The germline V gene provides CDR1 SGHTA and CDR2 FQGNSA. The germline ends are 13 bases apart after V is trimmed by 5 bases and J by 0 bases. The CDR3, from cysteine to phenylalanine, totals 15 residues. Solely the CDR3 DNA is kept, with 45 bases framed from the first base.

Sequencing input: CD4+ T cells from blood, not recorded whether cultured. The sequence was collected from a human donor in a nickel allergy study, with or without nickel allergy (not recorded which). It is not recorded whether this sample comes from one donor or several. The sequence links TRBV7-2 to TRBJ1-2; TRBD1 is possibly the D segment (5 matching bases). The DNA is TGTGCCAGCAGCCCCTCTCAGGGTTCTAACTATGGCTACACCTTC. The resulting protein is CASSPSQGSNYGYTF.